Listed below are T cell receptor beta chains from one sample, sequenced in a study of resident and recirculating memory T cells in vitiligo. This table comes from immunoSEQ multiplex PCR, and its TCRdb copy is limited to in-frame clones, with some not included. The sample has 40,000 to 45,000 clones, 85% to 95% seen once. What was sequenced was blood. The receptors come from a male donor with vitiligo. The CDR3 runs from the conserved cysteine through the conserved F or W. D genes are given only for firm matches. A row's size may be missing; if present it is once, few, many or a size class.

>TRBJ1-1|TRBV19|TRBD1|-
CASGQGPNTEAFF
TGTGCCAGCGGACAGGGGCCCAACACTGAAGCTTTCTTT
>TRBJ2-7|TRBV19|-|-
CASSIRRGGADGSYEQYF
TGTGCCAGTAGTATCCGGCGGGGCGGGGCGGACGGTTCCTACGAGCAGTACTTC
>TRBJ1-5|TRBV6-6|-|once
CESRGGSGQPQHF
TGTGAGTCGCGTGGGGGGTCGGGTCAGCCCCAGCATTTT
>TRBJ2-5|TRBV30|-|-
CAWSGERLVGQQETQYF
TGTGCCTGGAGTGGGGAGAGATTAGTCGGGCAGCAAGAGACCCAGTACTTC
>TRBJ2-7|TRBV6-6|-|-
CASSSAGREQYF
TGTGCCAGCAGTTCCGCCGGTCGGGAGCAGTACTTC
>TRBJ1-2|TRBV30|-|-
CAWAQGMYGYTF
TGTGCCTGGGCGCAGGGGATGTATGGCTACACCTTC
>TRBJ2-3|TRBV18|TRBD2|-
CASSSIGASGTDTQYF
TGTGCCAGCTCAAGCATCGGCGCTAGCGGGACAGATACGCAGTATTTT
>TRBJ1-1|TRBV4-1|-|-
CASSHPQGLEAFF
TGCGCCAGCAGCCATCCCCAGGGGCTCGAAGCTTTCTTT
>TRBJ1-2|TRBV2|-|-
CASRPPGPEGIWYGYTF
TGTGCCAGCAGACCCCCCGGGCCGGAGGGTATCTGGTATGGCTACACCTTC
>TRBJ1-2|TRBV6-5|-|-
CASSSPGGTYGYTF
TGTGCCAGCAGTTCCCCGGGGGGGACCTATGGCTACACCTTC
>TRBJ2-5|TRBV11-2|TRBD2|once
CASSHILPGLADQETQYF
TGTGCCAGCAGCCACATTCTTCCGGGACTAGCGGACCAAGAGACCCAGTACTTC
>TRBJ1-2|TRBV30|-|-
CAWSRGNYGYTF
TGTGCCTGGAGTAGGGGTAACTATGGCTACACCTTC
>TRBJ1-2|TRBV4-1|-|-
CASSQVGGYTF
TGCGCCAGCAGCCAAGTCGGGGGCTACACCTTC
>TRBJ2-2|TRBV7-8|TRBD1|-
CAIPRGPTNTGELFF
TGTGCCATCCCGAGGGGGCCGACGAACACCGGGGAGCTGTTTTTT
>TRBJ1-5|TRBV19|-|once
CASSMLAGKSNQPQHF
TGTGCCAGTAGTATGCTGGCGGGGAAAAGCAATCAGCCCCAGCATTTT
>TRBJ2-2|TRBV19|TRBD1|once
CARDRVFGELFF
TGTGCCCGGGACAGGGTGTTCGGGGAGCTGTTTTTT
>TRBJ2-1|TRBV18|TRBD1|-
CASSPRTGGSYNEQFF
TGTGCCAGCTCACCGCGGACAGGGGGCTCCTACAATGAGCAGTTCTTC
>TRBJ2-2|TRBV18|-|once
CASSKPGTGELFF
TGTGCCAGCTCAAAACCCGGGACCGGGGAGCTGTTTTTT
>TRBJ1-2|TRBV5-8|TRBD1|few
CASSQGTGVYYGYTF
TGTGCCAGCAGCCAAGGGACAGGGGTTTACTATGGCTACACCTTC
>TRBJ1-6|TRBV19|TRBD1|-
CASSSSGTGNSPLHF
TGTGCCAGTAGTTCCTCTGGGACAGGGAATTCACCCCTCCACTTT
>TRBJ2-3|TRBV11-2|TRBD1|-
CASSLGPGQGLTDTQYF
TGTGCCAGCAGCTTAGGACCGGGACAGGGGCTCACAGATACGCAGTATTTT
>TRBJ2-7|TRBV7-2|-|-
CASSLAPASAYEQYF
TGTGCCAGCAGCTTAGCCCCAGCTAGTGCCTACGAGCAGTACTTC